The 28 T cell receptor beta chains below all came from one sample that was sequenced in a study of beta chain features in type 1 diabetes (dated by TCRdb to 2017 to 2018). Libraries were built with the immunoSEQ multiplex PCR assay. The entire isolated RNA was reverse transcribed using the High Capacity cDNA Reverse Transcription Kit, and thus expressed TCRB transcripts were sequenced. In its TCRdb copy, this immuneACCESS table keeps in-frame sequences only and misses some clones. Where compared with another copy, unresolved V genes explain less than half of these, and the others have no known cause. The sample table records roughly 100,000 clones; over 25% of these occur just once. The top ten constitute 0.5% to 0.6% of the sample. Points the paper makes about the study in general: Type 1 diabetes patients showed a moderate but significant shortening of TCRB CDR3 length in all four CD4+ subsets.

These TCRs are of unknown antigen specificity. Input material: central memory CD4+ T cells from blood. Source of these receptors: a woman aged 18-35 years with type 1 diabetes.

This clone was found a few times. The chain couples TRBV18 to TRBJ1-1, with D maybe TRBD1 (6 bases). Germline V gene sequence: CDR1 KGHSH, CDR2 LQKENI. The CDR3 contains 14 residues. Trimming shortened V by 6 bases and J by 1 base, and 12 bases separated the two germline ends. Written as DNA, the CDR3 is TGTGCCAGCTCTCGGATGACAGGGAACACTGAAGCTTTCTTT. It specifies CASSRMTGNTEAFF.

This clone was seen a handful of times. V gene TRBV5-4 combines with J gene TRBJ1-4; D is unclear. Trimming pared 0 bases from V and 12 bases from J, leaving 18 bases between. The CDR3 spans 15 residues. The germline V gene has CDR1 SGHNT and CDR2 YYREEE (reference sequence). The CDR3 reads CASSLGPESLSELFF. The CDR3 DNA reads as TGTGCCAGCAGCTTGGGACCGGAATCACTAAGCGAACTGTTTTTT.

The chain has TRBV11-2 and TRBJ1-4; D gene ambiguous. Deletions cut 5 bases from V and 5 bases from J, with 6 bases between. Germline V lookup: CDR1 SGHAT, CDR2 FQNNGV. The CDR3 covers 12 residues. CDR3 loop: CASSTGNEKLFF. CDR3 DNA: TGTGCCAGCAGCACCGGGAATGAAAAACTGTTTTTT.

This clone showed up just a few times. Other DNA variants within this sample encode the same CDR3. This chain connects TRBV20-1 to TRBJ2-5; TRBD1 might be the D (5 bases). V was cut by 6 bases and J by 1 base, with 6 bases left in between. Germline lookup yields CDR1 DFQATT and CDR2 SNEGSKA (reference sequence). This CDR3 has 11 amino acids. CDR3 sequence (DNA): TGCAGTGCCAGGGTCCAAGAGACCCAGTACTTC. This sequence encodes CSARVQETQYF.

The V call is TRBV28, the J call TRBJ1-6; TRBD1 matches 8 bases. With V trimmed by 6 bases and J by 7 bases, 8 bases remained unmatched. Germline CDR1 reads MDHEN; CDR2 reads SYDVKM. The CDR3 covers 15 residues. CDR3 sequence: CASSAVDRDNSPLHF. As DNA, the CDR3 is TGTGCCAGCAGCGCGGTGGACAGGGACAATTCACCCCTCCACTTT.

This clone was observed a handful of times. The chain links TRBV4-3 to TRBJ2-1, with 10 bases aligning to TRBD2. The CDR3 has 16 residues. Germline V gene lookup returns CDR1 LGHNA and CDR2 YSLEER. J gave up 2 bases and V 2 bases, and 3 bases lay outside the gene matches. The CDR3 DNA sequence: TGCGCCAGCAGCCAATGGACTAGCGGCACCTACAATGAGCAGTTCTTC. Its protein product is CASSQWTSGTYNEQFF.

The V gene is TRBV25-1, the J gene TRBJ2-3; no firm D call. CDR1 and CDR2 from the germline V gene are MGHDK and SYGVNS. The CDR3 covers 13 residues. Between the trimmed V and J ends, which lost 7 bases and 1 base, there was a span of 9 bases. The CDR3 region is CASISMGTDTQYF. The CDR3 DNA sequence: TGTGCCAGCATTAGCATGGGCACAGATACGCAGTATTTT.

V and J are TRBV20-1 and TRBJ1-1; the match to TRBD1 covers 9 bases. This CDR3 has 11 residues. The V and J ends lost 6 bases and 13 bases, in that order; junction bases with no gene match: 9. CDR1 DFQATT and CDR2 SNEGSKA come from the germline V gene (reference sequence). The DNA for the CDR3 is TGCAGTGCGGATGGACAGGGGAGCGGTTTCTTT. This codes for CSADGQGSGFF.

This clone was found many times. The rearrangement uses TRBV4-1 and TRBJ1-1, with D tentatively TRBD1 (6 bases). This CDR3 is 17 amino acids long. The V gene's germline CDR1 is MGHRA and CDR2 YSYEKL. V was clipped by 2 bases and J by 3 bases, with 19 bases between them. CDR3 loop: CASSQRQFRQVDTEAFF. The CDR3 DNA reads TGCGCCAGCAGCCAACGCCAATTTCGACAGGTGGACACTGAAGCTTTCTTT.

The sample holds a few counts of this clone. This rearrangement joins TRBV4-3 to TRBJ2-2, with 7 bases that match TRBD2. With V trimmed by 3 bases and J by 7 bases, 5 bases remained unmatched. The length of the CDR3 is 14 residues. Germline V lookup: CDR1 LGHNA, CDR2 YSLEER. CDR3 nucleotide sequence: TGCGCCAGCAGCCACGGGGAGGGGAGCGGGGAGCTGTTTTTT. It yields the protein CASSHGEGSGELFF.

In its sample, this clone was seen a few times. The chain joins TRBV11-2 to TRBJ2-1; TRBD2 matches 13 bases. Germline CDR1 and CDR2: SGHAT and FQNNGV. The V and J ends lost 5 bases and 8 bases, in that order; junction bases with no gene match: 6. The CDR3 spans 15 residues. In DNA form, the CDR3 reads TGTGCCAGCAGCACCCGGACTAGCGGGAGCGATGAGCAGTTCTTC. Amino acid sequence: CASSTRTSGSDEQFF.

V and J are TRBV6-6 and TRBJ1-3, with 7 bases fitting TRBD1. Germline CDR1 reads MNHNY; CDR2 reads SVGAGI (reference sequence). The J segment lost 8 bases and the V segment lost 5 bases, leaving 9 bases of the junction unmatched. This CDR3 is 14 amino acids long. CDR3: CASSPSGGSDTIYF. In nucleotides, the CDR3 is TGTGCCAGCAGTCCTTCAGGGGGATCGGACACCATATATTTT.

The CDR3 loop reads CASSTGLVPGELFF. Here the CDR3 DNA reads TGTGCCAGCAGTACAGGGTTGGTGCCCGGGGAGCTGTTTTTT. The chain carries TRBV6-5 and TRBJ2-2; tentatively, D is TRBD1 (6 bases). Trimming pared 5 bases from V and 6 bases from J, leaving 13 bases between. This CDR3 comprises 14 residues. From germline, CDR1 is MNHEY and CDR2 SVGAGI.

This clone turned up a few times. V gene TRBV11-2 combines with J gene TRBJ1-1; maybe TRBD1 (6 bases). Germline V gene lookup returns CDR1 SGHAT and CDR2 FQNNGV. This CDR3 is built from 15 residues. V was pared by 4 bases and J by 4 bases, with 16 bases between. CDR3: CASSSQKGVGTEAFF. The CDR3 region has the DNA TGTGCCAGCAGCTCCCAAAAGGGGGTCGGCACTGAAGCTTTCTTT.

Only a few counts were recorded for this clone. The V and J genes are TRBV7-2 and TRBJ1-1; TRBD1 agrees at 7 bases. Germline V lookup: CDR1 SGHTA, CDR2 FQGNSA. This CDR3 contains 13 residues. Trimming cost V 4 bases and J 7 bases; bases outside gene matches: 6. DNA of the CDR3: TGTGCCAGCAGCTCTACCCAGGGGGTTGAAGCTTTCTTT. Residues: CASSSTQGVEAFF.

The CDR3 bases are TGCAGCGTACCGCGGGACAGTTTTGCCTACAATGAGCAGTTCTTC. Its protein product is CSVPRDSFAYNEQFF. This rearrangement joins TRBV29-1 to TRBJ2-1; a possible D gene is TRBD1 (7 bases). The CDR3 is 15 amino acids. Germline CDR1 reads SQVTM; CDR2 reads ANQGSEA. V dropped 6 bases and J dropped 2 bases, with 17 bases sitting between them.

CDR3 nucleotide sequence: TGTGCCAGCAGCAGAAGGGGTCAGGTTGGCGAGCAGTACGTC. This codes for CASSRRGQVGEQYV. V gene TRBV5-6 combines with J gene TRBJ2-7, with D possibly being TRBD1 (5 bases). The CDR3 consists of 14 residues. V was pared by 4 bases and J by 6 bases, with 17 bases between. The germline V gene encodes CDR1 SGHDT and CDR2 YYEEEE.

The sample holds a few counts of this clone. V is TRBV28 and J is TRBJ2-7; D perhaps matches TRBD1 (5 bases). The CDR3 loop spans 14 amino acids. Germline V lookup: CDR1 MDHEN, CDR2 SYDVKM. Trimming pared 4 bases from V and 5 bases from J, leaving 15 bases between. Here the CDR3 reads CASSSAGIVHEQYF. CDR3 nucleotides: TGTGCCAGCAGTTCGGCAGGGATAGTCCACGAGCAGTACTTC.

The chain recombines TRBV18 with TRBJ1-2; TRBD1 matches at 7 bases. Germline CDR1 KGHSH, CDR2 LQKENI. J gave up 3 bases and V 0 bases, and 4 bases lay outside the gene matches. This CDR3 has 15 amino acids. As DNA, the CDR3 is TGTGCCAGCTCACCACCGACGGGACAGCACTATGGCTACACCTTC. It is translated as CASSPPTGQHYGYTF.

The chain recombines TRBV28 with TRBJ2-7, with 7 bases matching TRBD1. The CDR3 contains 13 residues. Germline V gene data show CDR1 as MDHEN and CDR2 as SYDVKM. The J segment lost 7 bases and the V segment lost 7 bases, leaving 10 bases of the junction unmatched. Here the CDR3 reads CASKTTGYREQYF. The CDR3 DNA reads TGTGCCAGCAAAACGACAGGGTATAGGGAGCAGTACTTC.

The chain uses TRBV5-4 and TRBJ2-1; possible D gene TRBD1, 6 bases. This CDR3 is built from 16 residues. Germline CDR1 is SGHNT and CDR2 is YYREEE (reference sequence). Trimming took 2 bases from V and 5 from J, leaving 17 bases between them. The CDR3 loop reads CASSFGQPRDHNEQFF. DNA of the CDR3: TGTGCCAGCAGCTTCGGACAGCCCCGGGACCACAATGAGCAGTTCTTC.

The chain is built from TRBV6-5 and TRBJ2-5; TRBD2 might be the D (5 bases). V lost 0 bases and J 4 bases, leaving 9 bases between the germline ends. Germline V CDR1 and CDR2: MNHEY, SVGAGI. This CDR3 region has 14 residues. The CDR3 sequence is CASSYSSGRETQYF. CDR3 bases: TGTGCCAGCAGTTACTCGTCGGGAAGAGAGACCCAGTACTTC.

The chain links TRBV7-3 to TRBJ2-2; 8 positions agree with TRBD2. The CDR3 length is 15 residues. V dropped 5 bases and J dropped 1; count of bases not matched to a gene: 3. Germline loops: CDR1 SGHTA, CDR2 FQGTGA. CDR3 loop: CASSPREGNTGELFF. Written as DNA, the CDR3 is TGTGCCAGCAGCCCCCGGGAGGGGAACACCGGGGAGCTGTTTTTT. The whole variable domain, remainder taken from reference TRBV7-3 and TRBJ2-2, is GAGVSQTPSNKVTEKGKYVELRCDPISGHTALYWYRQSLGQGPEFLIYFQGTGAADDSGLPNDRFFAVRPEGSVSTLKIQRTERGDSAVYLCASSPREGNTGELFFGEGSRLTVL.

This chain links TRBV28 with TRBJ2-1, with 7 bases fitting TRBD2. Germline V gene lookup returns CDR1 MDHEN and CDR2 SYDVKM. The CDR3 contains 16 residues. Trimming took 5 bases from V and 0 from J; bases not matched to a gene: 7. The DNA of the CDR3 is TGTGCCAGCAGTACGAAACTAGCGCGCTCCTACAATGAGCAGTTCTTC. It encodes CASSTKLARSYNEQFF. The whole variable domain, filled in from reference TRBV28 and TRBJ2-1, reads DVKVTQSSRYLVKRTGEKVFLECVQDMDHENMFWYRQDPGLGLRLIYFSYDVKMKEKGDIPEGYSVSREKKERFSLILESASTNQTSMYLCASSTKLARSYNEQFFGPGTRLTVL.

The table lists this clone with a few counts. V usage is TRBV5-4 and J usage is TRBJ2-5; tentatively, D is TRBD1 (6 bases). Germline values: CDR1 SGHNT, CDR2 YYREEE (reference sequence). V was clipped by 4 bases and J by 5 bases, with 15 bases between them. The CDR3 sequence is 14 residues long. The CDR3 DNA follows: TGTGCCAGCAGCCAAGGTTGGGGGCGCGAGACCCAGTACTTC. Its translation: CASSQGWGRETQYF.

This clone was seen a few times. V gene TRBV7-9 combines with J gene TRBJ2-5; D is perhaps TRBD1 (5 bases). Germline CDR1 and CDR2: SEHNR and FQNEAQ (reference sequence). This CDR3 contains 15 residues. Trimming took 1 base from V and 4 from J, leaving 13 bases between them. The CDR3 DNA reads as TGTGCCAGCAGCTTAGACGCAGGGAAGGCAGAGACCCAGTACTTC. Protein: CASSLDAGKAETQYF.

The V gene is TRBV7-9, the J gene TRBJ1-2; 8 bases match TRBD1. Per germline, CDR1 SEHNR and CDR2 FQNEAQ (reference sequence). J gave up 12 bases and V 1 base, and 10 bases lay outside the gene matches. The CDR3 spans 14 residues. The CDR3 nucleotides are TGTGCCAGCAGCTTAGAGACGCCCGACAGGGGTCACACCTTC. Translating gives CASSLETPDRGHTF.

The CDR3 spells CAWSVQGGRMNTEAFF. CDR3 sequence (DNA): TGTGCCTGGAGTGTCCAGGGAGGCAGGATGAACACTGAAGCTTTCTTT. This sequence joins TRBV30 and TRBJ1-1, with a possible D match to TRBD1 (5 bases). The germline CDR1 and CDR2 sequences are GTSNPN and SVGIG (reference sequence). V lost 0 bases and J 0 bases, leaving 14 bases between the germline ends. The CDR3 contains 16 residues.